This TCR beta chain is drawn from a study of identical twins (dated by TCRdb to about 2016). Turning to the overall study: To test whether fetal clonotypes persist, the study used deep sequencing on TCR alpha and beta repertoires from monozygotic twins, unrelated adults of various ages, and cord blood. Replicate twin experiments were performed at different times using different library preparation protocols to rule out contamination.

Library preparation employed 5' RACE. The sequencing machine was an Illumina HiSeq 2000. A universal primer binding site was introduced by template switching, and a unique molecular identifier was present in the final cDNA, enabling accurate counting of TCR cDNA molecules. First-strand cDNA for TCR alpha and beta chains was synthesized from specific primers in the conserved constant-segment region. To control for contamination, every cDNA library carried two barcodes: a SMART-Mk sample barcode plus Illumina barcodes. TruSeq adapter sequences, together with Illumina sample barcodes, were added in two successive PCR steps. TCR alpha and beta cDNA libraries were sequenced on the Illumina HiSeq platform with custom primers. In the authors' own workflow: Unique molecular identifiers were extracted from raw reads with MiGEC, and CDR3 positions were determined with MiXCR. For each individual, recombination models were inferred using an EM algorithm with the repgenHMM and IGoR tools. Shared clonotypes were analyzed with the tcR package in R, and sharing was normalized by the product of cloneset sizes. Out-of-frame nonproductive sequences were analyzed to study raw recombination free of thymic and clonal selection effects. The public sequencing data were trimmed at Q25 with fastp and processed into clonotypes with MiXCR by TCRdb, which kept only in-frame beta chains. One record per CDR3 amino acid sequence lists the most common genes and DNA. These V and J calls rely on TCRdb rather than the paper's analysis. Recorded for this sample are hundreds of thousands of distinct CDR3 sequences; roughly an eighth of them occurred a single time. The top ten hold around 1.6% of the sample.

Only healthy Caucasian donors were included. The twin cohort consisted of three pairs of female monozygotic twins, all aged about 18 to 30 years. Peripheral blood mononuclear cells were the source from which RNA for the TCR libraries was isolated. This clonotype was seen many times. This receptor's antigen is unknown. Qualities for individual bases were not recorded, and no much larger clone is one base off. Study-wide findings and limitations: Zero-insertion analyses could be partly confounded by invariant T cells such as MAIT and iNKT, although diverse VJ usage argued against such confounding for most clonotypes. Abundant cord blood beta clonotypes carried fewer insertions; young adult naive repertoires showed a weaker similar trend, while memory repertoires showed none. Out-of-frame TCR alpha sequences shared between twins showed an excess of low generation-probability sequences compared with coincidental sharing between unrelated individuals. The excess sharing between twins in beta out-of-frame sequences was weaker because fewer shared sequences reduced the signal-to-noise ratio. Because the same donors could not be followed over many years, conclusions were based on cross-sectional statistical analysis. Out-of-frame TCR alpha sharing in monozygotic twins was systematically underestimated by recombination models, whereas sharing between unrelated individuals was in agreement with the recombination models.

The V end gives up 2 bases and the J end 7 bases, leaving 7 bases in the junction not matched to a gene. The germline V gene encodes CDR1 SEHNR and CDR2 FQNEAQ (reference sequence). The CDR3 spans 16 residues, from the cysteine through the phenylalanine. The sequence is cut down to CDR3 DNA, 48 bases in frame from base 1. This sample was shared with a second study, whose subject was yellow fever vaccine responses in identical twins. From the second report: The T cell response to vaccination in identical twins was reported by the authors to appear partly convergent and partly personalized. In the study, vaccine-responding T cell clones were precisely tracked in identical twins.

In this chain, TRBV7-9 is recombined with TRBJ2-3; TRBD2 aligns with 12 central bases. The sample consisted of PBMCs. The sequence was obtained from a woman in her late teens or twenties in good health. The nucleotide sequence reads as follows: TGTGCCAGCAGCTTACCCTCTAGCGGGGGGGCGTATACGCAGTATTTT. It codes for CASSLPSSGGAYTQYF.